The present T cell receptor beta chain was sequenced within a study of blood T cells in healthy people across ages. Then a second PCR, running about 7 to 11 cycles, was carried out with a sample-barcoded 5' primer and a J-beta primer mix. TCRdb re-derived calls from the 5' RACE reads in MiXCR, one entry per CDR3 protein. The data contain roughly 550,000 distinct CDR3 sequences, 20% to 30% of them singletons. This clonotype was seen a handful of times. V shed 7 bases, J shed 6 bases, and the junction held 8 bases outside the gene matches. CDR1 is SGHTA and CDR2 is FQGNSA in the germline V gene. The CDR3 length is 16 residues. These data also featured in a second study, about T cells of mothers and their children. As reported in that work: The study recruited a few healthy Caucasian mothers and their six children as donors.

This chain links TRBV7-2 with TRBJ2-4, with 14 nucleotides matching TRBD2. The specimen sequenced was blood. The TCR originated in a boy under 18 in good health. CDR3 residues: CASISRTSGGLNIQYF. CDR3 DNA: TGTGCCAGCATATCTAGGACTAGCGGGGGGCTAAACATTCAGTACTTC.